This T cell receptor beta chain was sequenced in a study of blood T cells in healthy people across ages. Study-wide context: In model experiments, template switching was able to capture about one barcoded beta molecule for every two T cells that were present.

General study findings and limits: Older age went with lower TCR beta diversity per million T cells, in a roughly linear way.

J lost 7 bases, V lost 5 bases, and 21 bases had no gene match. CDR3 length: 19 amino acids. From germline, CDR1 is SGHTA and CDR2 FQGNSA. This clonotype was seen a handful of times. Antigen: not known. Through a sample-barcoded 5' primer and a J-beta primer mix, a second PCR was run for roughly 7 to 11 cycles. Each cDNA was tagged by a template-switch adaptor containing 12 random nucleotides. Each CDR3 protein is one row after TCRdb ran MiXCR on the 5' RACE reads. The sample carries hundreds of thousands of distinct CDR3 sequences, approximately 30% recorded once. Sequences were obtained from blood. This chain connects TRBV7-2 to TRBJ1-5; 9 positions match TRBD1. The clonotype originates from a woman of 80 years or more in good health. CDR3 protein: CASSHTAGTGNPGLQPQHF. CDR3 nucleotide sequence: TGTGCCAGCAGCCATACCGCCGGGACAGGGAACCCGGGATTGCAGCCCCAGCATTTT.